The present T cell receptor beta chain was sequenced within a study of blood T cell repertoires in COVID-19. Across the whole study: The analysed material was cDNA or gDNA that came from T cells, B-cell-depleted T cells, or PBMCs.

In the study's own analysis: Researchers report that nucleated cell counts were estimated from reference gene primer amplification. The table came from immunoSEQ multiplex PCR; TCRdb's copy has only in-frame clones and leaves some out. D and trimming come from the DNA, and the V and J calls and clone size come from that table. The repertoire includes about 190,000 clones, approximately 82% of them detected once, and roughly 2.9% sits in the top ten. Germline V CDR1 and CDR2: SGHTA, FQGNSA. The CDR3 runs 16 residues. The trim removed 8 bases at V and 5 bases at J, leaving 12 bases unmatched. This sequence was found in a man in his fifties or sixties with active or convalescent COVID-19. Material for sequencing was peripheral blood. The chain links TRBV7-2 to TRBJ1-1; 12 bases fit TRBD1. The CDR3 is CASQKGTGGWGTEAFF. The CDR3 DNA follows: TGTGCCAGCCAGAAGGGGACAGGGGGCTGGGGGACTGAAGCTTTCTTT.